These T cell receptor beta chains were read from a single sample in a study of early T cells in non-severe SARS-CoV-2 infection. One entry per CDR3 protein results from TCRdb running MiXCR on the 5' RACE reads. The sample contains more than 65,000 distinct CDR3 sequences, more than 12% of which appear only once. This specimen consisted of whole blood, obtained at baseline. The receptors derive from an adult who was a healthcare worker with PCR-confirmed SARS-CoV-2 infection or an uninfected control (not recorded which). Both conserved end residues are part of each CDR3. Fields, in order: J gene, V gene, D gene, clone size, CDR3 DNA, CDR3 protein. A D gene is named only where the DNA matches it firmly. Size values are once, few and many counts, or a class for expanded clones, and some rows have none.

J gene: TRBJ2-1; V gene: TRBV20-1; D gene: .; clone size: .; CDR3 DNA: TGCAGTGCTCCCGAGGTAGCGGCCCATTACAATGAGCAGTTCTTC; CDR3 protein: CSAPEVAAHYNEQFF
J gene: TRBJ2-5; V gene: TRBV3-1; D gene: .; clone size: .; CDR3 DNA: TGTGCCAGCAGCCAAGATCTAGCCGAGAGCCGAGAGACCCAGTACTTC; CDR3 protein: CASSQDLAESRETQYF
J gene: TRBJ2-5; V gene: TRBV7-6; D gene: TRBD2; clone size: many; CDR3 DNA: TGTGCCAGCAGCCTGGGGGGGGAGGGCCAAGAGACCCAGTACTTC; CDR3 protein: CASSLGGEGQETQYF
J gene: TRBJ2-3; V gene: TRBV7-9; D gene: .; clone size: many; CDR3 DNA: TGCCGCCAGGGGACAGATACGCAGTATTTT; CDR3 protein: CRQGTDTQYF
J gene: TRBJ2-2; V gene: TRBV3-1; D gene: .; clone size: .; CDR3 DNA: TGTGCCAGCAGCCGACCCGACAGGTCCACCGGGGAGCTGTTTTTT; CDR3 protein: CASSRPDRSTGELFF
J gene: TRBJ1-1; V gene: TRBV12-3/TRBV12-4; D gene: .; clone size: few; CDR3 DNA: TGTGCCAGCAGTTTTACCACTGAAGCTTTCTTT; CDR3 protein: CASSFTTEAFF
J gene: TRBJ2-7; V gene: TRBV2; D gene: .; clone size: many; CDR3 DNA: TGTGCCAGCACGGGCGGGATGTCCTACGAGCAGTACTTC; CDR3 protein: CASTGGMSYEQYF
J gene: TRBJ1-1; V gene: TRBV28; D gene: TRBD1; clone size: many; CDR3 DNA: TGTGCCAGCAGTCTCGCCGGGACAGACACTGAAGCTTTCTTT; CDR3 protein: CASSLAGTDTEAFF
J gene: TRBJ2-1; V gene: TRBV7-9; D gene: .; clone size: many; CDR3 DNA: TGTGCCAGCAGCTTAGCCCCCAGCGTAAATGAGCAGTTCTTC; CDR3 protein: CASSLAPSVNEQFF
J gene: TRBJ2-3; V gene: TRBV11-2; D gene: .; clone size: .; CDR3 DNA: TGTGCCAGCAGCTTCGGTGGGGTTAGGGATACGCAGTATTTT; CDR3 protein: CASSFGGVRDTQYF
J gene: TRBJ2-7; V gene: TRBV12-5; D gene: TRBD2; clone size: .; CDR3 DNA: TGTGCTAGTGGTAACGGACTAGCGGGAGACTCCTACGAGCAGTACTTC; CDR3 protein: CASGNGLAGDSYEQYF